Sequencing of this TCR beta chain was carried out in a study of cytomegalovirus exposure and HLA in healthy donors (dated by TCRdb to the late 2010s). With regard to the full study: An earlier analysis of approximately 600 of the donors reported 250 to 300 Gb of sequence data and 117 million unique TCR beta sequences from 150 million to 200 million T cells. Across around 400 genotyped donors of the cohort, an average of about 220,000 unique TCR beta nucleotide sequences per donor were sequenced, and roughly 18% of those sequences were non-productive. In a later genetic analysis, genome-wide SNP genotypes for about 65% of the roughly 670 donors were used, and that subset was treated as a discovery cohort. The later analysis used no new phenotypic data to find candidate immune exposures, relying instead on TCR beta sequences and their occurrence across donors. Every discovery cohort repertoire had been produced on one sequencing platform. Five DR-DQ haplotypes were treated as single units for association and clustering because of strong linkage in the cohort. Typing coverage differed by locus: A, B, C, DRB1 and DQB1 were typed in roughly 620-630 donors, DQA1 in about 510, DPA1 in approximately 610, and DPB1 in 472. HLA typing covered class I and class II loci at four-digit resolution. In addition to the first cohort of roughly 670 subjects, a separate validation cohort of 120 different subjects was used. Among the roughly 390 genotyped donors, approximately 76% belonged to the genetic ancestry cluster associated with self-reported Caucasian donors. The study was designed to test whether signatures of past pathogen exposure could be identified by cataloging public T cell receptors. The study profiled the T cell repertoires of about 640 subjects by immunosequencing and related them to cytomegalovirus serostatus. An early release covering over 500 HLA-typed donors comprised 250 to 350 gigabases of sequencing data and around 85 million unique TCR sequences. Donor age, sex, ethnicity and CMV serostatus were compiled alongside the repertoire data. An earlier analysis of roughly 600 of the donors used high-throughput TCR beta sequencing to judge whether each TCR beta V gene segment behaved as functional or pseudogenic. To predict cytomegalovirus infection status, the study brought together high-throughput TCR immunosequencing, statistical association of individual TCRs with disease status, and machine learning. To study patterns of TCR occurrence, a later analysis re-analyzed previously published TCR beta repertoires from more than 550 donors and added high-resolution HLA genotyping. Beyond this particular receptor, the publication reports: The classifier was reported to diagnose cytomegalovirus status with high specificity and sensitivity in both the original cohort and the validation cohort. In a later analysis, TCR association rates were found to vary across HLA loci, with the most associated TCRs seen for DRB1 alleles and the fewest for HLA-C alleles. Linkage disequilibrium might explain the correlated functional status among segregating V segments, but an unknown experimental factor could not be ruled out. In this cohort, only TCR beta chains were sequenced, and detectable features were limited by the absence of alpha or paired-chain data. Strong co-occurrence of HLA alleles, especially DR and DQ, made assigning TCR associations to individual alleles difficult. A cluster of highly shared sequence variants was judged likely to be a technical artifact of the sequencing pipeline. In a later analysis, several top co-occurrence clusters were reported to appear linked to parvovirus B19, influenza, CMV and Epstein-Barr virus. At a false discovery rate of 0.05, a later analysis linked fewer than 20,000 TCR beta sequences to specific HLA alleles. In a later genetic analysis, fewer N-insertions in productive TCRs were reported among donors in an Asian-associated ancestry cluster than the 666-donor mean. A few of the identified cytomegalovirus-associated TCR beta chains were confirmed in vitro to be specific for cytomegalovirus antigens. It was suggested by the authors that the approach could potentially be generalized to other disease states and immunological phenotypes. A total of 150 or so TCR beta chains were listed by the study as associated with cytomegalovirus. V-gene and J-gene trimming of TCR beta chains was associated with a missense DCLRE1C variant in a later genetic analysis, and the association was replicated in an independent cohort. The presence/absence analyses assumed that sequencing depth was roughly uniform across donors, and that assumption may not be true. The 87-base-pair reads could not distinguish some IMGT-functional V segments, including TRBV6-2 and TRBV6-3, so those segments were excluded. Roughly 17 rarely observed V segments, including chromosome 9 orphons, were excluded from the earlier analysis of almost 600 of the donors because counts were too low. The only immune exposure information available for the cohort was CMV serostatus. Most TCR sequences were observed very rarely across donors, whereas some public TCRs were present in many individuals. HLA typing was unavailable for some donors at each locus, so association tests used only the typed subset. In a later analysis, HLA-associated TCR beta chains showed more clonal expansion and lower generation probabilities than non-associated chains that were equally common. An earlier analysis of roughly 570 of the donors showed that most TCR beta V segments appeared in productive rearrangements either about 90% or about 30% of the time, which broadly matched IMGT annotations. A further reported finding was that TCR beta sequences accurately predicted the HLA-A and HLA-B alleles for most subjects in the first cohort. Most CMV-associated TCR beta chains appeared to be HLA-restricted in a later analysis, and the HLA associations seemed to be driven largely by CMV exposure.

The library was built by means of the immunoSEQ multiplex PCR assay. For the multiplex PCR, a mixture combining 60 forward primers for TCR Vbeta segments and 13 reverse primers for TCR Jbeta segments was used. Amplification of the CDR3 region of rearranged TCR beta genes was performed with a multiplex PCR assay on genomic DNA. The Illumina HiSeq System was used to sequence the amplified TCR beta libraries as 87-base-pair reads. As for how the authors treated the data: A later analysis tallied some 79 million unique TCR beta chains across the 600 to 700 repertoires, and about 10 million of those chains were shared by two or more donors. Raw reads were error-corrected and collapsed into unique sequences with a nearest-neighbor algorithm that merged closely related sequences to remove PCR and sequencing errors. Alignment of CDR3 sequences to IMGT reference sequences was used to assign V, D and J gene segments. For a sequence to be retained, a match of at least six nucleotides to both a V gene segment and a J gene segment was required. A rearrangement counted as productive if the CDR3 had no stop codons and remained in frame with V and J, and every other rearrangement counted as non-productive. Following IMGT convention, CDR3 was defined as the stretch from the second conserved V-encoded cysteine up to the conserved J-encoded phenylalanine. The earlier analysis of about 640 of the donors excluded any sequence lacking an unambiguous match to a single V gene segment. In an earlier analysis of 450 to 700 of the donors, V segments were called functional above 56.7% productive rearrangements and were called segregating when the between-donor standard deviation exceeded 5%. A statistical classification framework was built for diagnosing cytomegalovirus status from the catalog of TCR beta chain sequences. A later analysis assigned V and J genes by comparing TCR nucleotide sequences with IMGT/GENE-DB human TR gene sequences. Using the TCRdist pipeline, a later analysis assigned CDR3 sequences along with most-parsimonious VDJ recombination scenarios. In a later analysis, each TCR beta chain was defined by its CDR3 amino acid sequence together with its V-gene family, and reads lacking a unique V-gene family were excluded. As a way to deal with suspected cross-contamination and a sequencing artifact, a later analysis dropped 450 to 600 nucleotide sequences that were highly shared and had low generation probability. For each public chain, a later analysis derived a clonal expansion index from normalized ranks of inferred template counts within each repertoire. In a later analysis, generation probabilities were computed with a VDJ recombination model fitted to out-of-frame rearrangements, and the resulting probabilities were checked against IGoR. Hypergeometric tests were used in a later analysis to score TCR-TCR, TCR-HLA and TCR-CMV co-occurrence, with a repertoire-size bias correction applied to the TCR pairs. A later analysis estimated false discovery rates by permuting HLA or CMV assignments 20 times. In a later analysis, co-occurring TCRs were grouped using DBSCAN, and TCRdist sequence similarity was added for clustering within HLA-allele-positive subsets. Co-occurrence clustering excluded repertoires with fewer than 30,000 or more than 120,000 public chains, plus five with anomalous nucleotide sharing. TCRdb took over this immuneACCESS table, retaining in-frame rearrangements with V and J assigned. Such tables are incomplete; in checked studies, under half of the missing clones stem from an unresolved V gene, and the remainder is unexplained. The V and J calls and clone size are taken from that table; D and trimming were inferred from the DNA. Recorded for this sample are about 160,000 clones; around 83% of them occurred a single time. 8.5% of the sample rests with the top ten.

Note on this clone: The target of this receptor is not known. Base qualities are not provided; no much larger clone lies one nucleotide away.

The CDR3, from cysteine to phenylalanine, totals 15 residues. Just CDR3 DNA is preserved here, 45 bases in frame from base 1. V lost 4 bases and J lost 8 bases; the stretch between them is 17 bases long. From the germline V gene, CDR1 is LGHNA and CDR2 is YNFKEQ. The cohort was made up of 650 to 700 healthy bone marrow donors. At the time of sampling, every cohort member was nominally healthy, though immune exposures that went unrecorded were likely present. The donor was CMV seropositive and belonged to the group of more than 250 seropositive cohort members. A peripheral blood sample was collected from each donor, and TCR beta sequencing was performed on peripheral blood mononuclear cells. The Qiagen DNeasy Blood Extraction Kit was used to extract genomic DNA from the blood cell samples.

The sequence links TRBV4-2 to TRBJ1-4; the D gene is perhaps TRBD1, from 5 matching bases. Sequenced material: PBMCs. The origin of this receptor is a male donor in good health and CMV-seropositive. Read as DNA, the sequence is TGTGCCAGCAGCCCGGCTGAAAGGGGCCGAGAAAAACTGTTTTTT. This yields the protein CASSPAERGREKLFF.